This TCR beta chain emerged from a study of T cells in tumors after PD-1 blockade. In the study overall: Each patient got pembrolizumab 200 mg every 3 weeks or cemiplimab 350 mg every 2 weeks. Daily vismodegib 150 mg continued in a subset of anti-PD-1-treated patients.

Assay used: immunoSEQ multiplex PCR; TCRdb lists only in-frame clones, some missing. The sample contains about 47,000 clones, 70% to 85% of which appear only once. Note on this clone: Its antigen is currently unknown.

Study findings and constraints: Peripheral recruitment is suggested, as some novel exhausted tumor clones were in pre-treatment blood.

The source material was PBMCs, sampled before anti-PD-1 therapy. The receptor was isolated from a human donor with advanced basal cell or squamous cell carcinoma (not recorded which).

The CDR3 DNA is TGTGCCAGCAGCCAAGGAGGACAGGGGAGCAATCAGCCCCAGCATTTT. Translated: CASSQGGQGSNQPQHF. The rearrangement links TRBV4-2 to TRBJ1-5; 9 bases map to TRBD1. J was trimmed by 1 base and V by 1 base; bases with no gene match: 2. In germline, CDR1 is LGHNA, CDR2 YNFKEQ. CDR3 length: 16 amino acids.